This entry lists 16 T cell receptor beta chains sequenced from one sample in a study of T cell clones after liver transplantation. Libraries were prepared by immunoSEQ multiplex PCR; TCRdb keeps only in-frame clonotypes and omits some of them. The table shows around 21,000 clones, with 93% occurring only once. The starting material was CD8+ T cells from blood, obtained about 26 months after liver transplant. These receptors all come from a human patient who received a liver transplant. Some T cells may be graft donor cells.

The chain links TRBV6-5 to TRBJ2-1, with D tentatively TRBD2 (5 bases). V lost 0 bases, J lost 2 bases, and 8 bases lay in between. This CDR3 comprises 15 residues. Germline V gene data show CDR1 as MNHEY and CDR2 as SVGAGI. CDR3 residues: CASSYSLATYNEQFF. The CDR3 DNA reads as TGTGCCAGCAGTTACTCCCTAGCCACCTACAATGAGCAGTTCTTC.

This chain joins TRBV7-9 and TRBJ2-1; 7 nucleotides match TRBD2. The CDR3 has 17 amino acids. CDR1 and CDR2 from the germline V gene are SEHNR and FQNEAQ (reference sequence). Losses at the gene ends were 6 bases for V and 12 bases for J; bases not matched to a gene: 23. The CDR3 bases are TGTGCCAGCAGTCCCCGCCGGTCGGGCGGGAGCGAGGGAGGGCAGTTCTTC. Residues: CASSPRRSGGSEGGQFF. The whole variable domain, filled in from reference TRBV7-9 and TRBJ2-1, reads DTGVSQNPRHKITKRGQNVTFRCDPISEHNRLYWYRQTLGQGPEFLTYFQNEAQLEKSRLLSDRFSAERPKGSFSTLEIQRTEQGDSAMYLCASSPRRSGGSEGGQFFGPGTRLTVL.

DNA of the CDR3: TGTGCCAGCTCACAATTAGGGGGTCTCTCGGTCTATGAGCAGTTCTTC. The encoded protein is CASSQLGGLSVYEQFF. The chain is built from TRBV27 and TRBJ2-1, with D possibly being TRBD1 (6 bases). Germline-derived CDR1 and CDR2 are MNHEY and SMNVEV (reference sequence). CDR3 length equals 16 residues. Trimming took off 8 bases at V and 8 bases at J, with 25 bases between the two ends.

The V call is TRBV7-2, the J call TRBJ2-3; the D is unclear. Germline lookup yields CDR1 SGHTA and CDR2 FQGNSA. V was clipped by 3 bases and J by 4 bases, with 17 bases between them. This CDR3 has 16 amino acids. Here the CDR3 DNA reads TGTGCCAGCAGCTTTGTGGTGGGTTCAGAGGCAGATACGCAGTATTTT. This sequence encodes CASSFVVGSEADTQYF.

CDR3 in DNA: TGTGCCAGCAGCTGGCTTGAGGAGACCCAGTACTTC. Amino acid sequence: CASSWLEETQYF. The chain carries TRBV7-2 and TRBJ2-5, with D unresolved. V was trimmed by 4 bases and J by 5 bases, leaving 8 bases between them. Looked up from germline, CDR1 is SGHTA and CDR2 is FQGNSA. The CDR3 is 12 amino acids.

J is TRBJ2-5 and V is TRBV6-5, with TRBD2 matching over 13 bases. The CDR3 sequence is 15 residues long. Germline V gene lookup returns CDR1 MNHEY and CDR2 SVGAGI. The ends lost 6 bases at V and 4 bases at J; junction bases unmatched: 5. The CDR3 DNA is TGTGCCAGCAGAATGACTAGCGGGAGGTCAGAGACCCAGTACTTC. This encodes CASRMTSGRSETQYF.

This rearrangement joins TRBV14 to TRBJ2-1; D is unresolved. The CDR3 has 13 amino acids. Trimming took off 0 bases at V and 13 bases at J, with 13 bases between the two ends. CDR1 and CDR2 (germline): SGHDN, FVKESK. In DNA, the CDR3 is TGTGCCAGCAGCCAAGATAGGGCGGCAGTACAGTTCTTC. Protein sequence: CASSQDRAAVQFF.

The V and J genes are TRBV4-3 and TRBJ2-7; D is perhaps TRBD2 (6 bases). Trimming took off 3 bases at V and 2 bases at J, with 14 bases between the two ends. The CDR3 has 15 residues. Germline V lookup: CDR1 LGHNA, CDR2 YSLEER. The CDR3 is CASSQATGGAYEQYF. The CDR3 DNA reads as TGCGCCAGCAGCCAGGCCACTGGAGGGGCCTACGAGCAGTACTTC.

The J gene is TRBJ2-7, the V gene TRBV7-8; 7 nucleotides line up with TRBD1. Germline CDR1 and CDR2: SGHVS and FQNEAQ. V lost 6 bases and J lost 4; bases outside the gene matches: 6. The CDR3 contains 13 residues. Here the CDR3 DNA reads TGTGCCAGCAGAGGGACAGACAGATACGAGCAGTACTTC. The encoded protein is CASRGTDRYEQYF.

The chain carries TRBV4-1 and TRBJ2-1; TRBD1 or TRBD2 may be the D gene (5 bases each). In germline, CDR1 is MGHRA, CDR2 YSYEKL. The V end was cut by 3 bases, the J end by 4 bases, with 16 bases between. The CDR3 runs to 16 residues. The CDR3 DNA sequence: TGCGCCAGCAGCCAGAAGTCGGGACCGAGTTACAATGAGCAGTTCTTC. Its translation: CASSQKSGPSYNEQFF.

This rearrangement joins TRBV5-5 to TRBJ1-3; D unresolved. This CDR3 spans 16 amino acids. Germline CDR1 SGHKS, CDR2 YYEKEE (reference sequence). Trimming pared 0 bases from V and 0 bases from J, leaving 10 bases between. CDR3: CASSLVGSASGNTIYF. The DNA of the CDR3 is TGTGCCAGCAGCTTGGTAGGCAGTGCCTCTGGAAACACCATATATTTT.

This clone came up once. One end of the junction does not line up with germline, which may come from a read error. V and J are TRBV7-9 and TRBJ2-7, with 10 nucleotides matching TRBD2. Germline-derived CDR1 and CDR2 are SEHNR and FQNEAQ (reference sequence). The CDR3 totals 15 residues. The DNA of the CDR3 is TGTGCCAGCAGCATAGCGGGAGGCAATGGACGTCAGCAGTACTTC. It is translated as CASSIAGGNGRQQYF.

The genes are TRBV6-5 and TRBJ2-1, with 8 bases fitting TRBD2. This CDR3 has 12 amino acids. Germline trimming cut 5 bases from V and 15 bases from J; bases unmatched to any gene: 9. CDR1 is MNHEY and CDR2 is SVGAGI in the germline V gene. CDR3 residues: CASSLGTRDLFF. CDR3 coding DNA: TGTGCCAGCAGTCTCGGGACTAGGGACCTGTTCTTC.

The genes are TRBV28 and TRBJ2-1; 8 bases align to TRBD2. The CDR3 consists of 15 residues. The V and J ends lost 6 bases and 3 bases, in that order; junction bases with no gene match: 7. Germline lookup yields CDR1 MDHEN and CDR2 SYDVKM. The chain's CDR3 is CASSFREGFYNEQFF. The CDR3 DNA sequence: TGTGCCAGCAGCTTTCGGGAGGGGTTCTACAATGAGCAGTTCTTC.

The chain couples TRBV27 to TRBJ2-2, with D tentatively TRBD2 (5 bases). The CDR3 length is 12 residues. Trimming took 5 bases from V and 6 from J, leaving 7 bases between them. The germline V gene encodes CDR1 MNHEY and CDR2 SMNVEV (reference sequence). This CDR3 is CASSTSSGELFF. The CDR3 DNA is TGTGCCAGCAGTACTAGTTCCGGGGAGCTGTTTTTT.

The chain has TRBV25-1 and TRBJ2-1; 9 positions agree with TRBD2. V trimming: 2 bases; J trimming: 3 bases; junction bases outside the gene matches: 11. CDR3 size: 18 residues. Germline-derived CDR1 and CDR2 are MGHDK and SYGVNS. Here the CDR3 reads CASSEGGVTSGFYNEQFF. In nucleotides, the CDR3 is TGTGCCAGCAGTGAAGGAGGGGTTACTAGCGGGTTCTACAATGAGCAGTTCTTC.